The sequence of this T cell receptor (beta chain) was determined in a study of cytomegalovirus exposure and HLA in healthy donors. Germline CDR1 reads SGDLS; CDR2 reads YYNGEE. The CDR3 extends over 16 amino acids. The germline V and J ends were trimmed by 0 bases and 6 bases, with 16 bases remaining between them. The PCR had 60 Vbeta and 13 Jbeta primers. Sequenced by immunoSEQ multiplex PCR; TCRdb stores in-frame clones only, minus some. This sample yields approximately 150,000 clones, of which about 64% are seen a single time; around 4.2% belongs to the top ten. There are a few counts of this clone. As yet, its antigen is unknown. Study-wide findings and caveats: According to an earlier analysis, most TCR beta V segments yielded productive rearrangements about 87% or about 30% of the time. Per a later analysis, 15,000 to 20,000 TCR beta sequences showed association with HLA alleles at 0.05 false discovery rate. Three of the chains that were CMV-associated were confirmed in vitro to be specific for CMV antigens.

The source material was PBMCs. V and J are TRBV9 and TRBJ2-1, with a tentative D call TRBD2 (5 bases). This TCR came from a man in his sixties in good health and CMV-seronegative. Here the CDR3 reads CASSVGPLVVTNEQFF. CDR3 DNA sequence: TGTGCCAGCAGCGTAGGTCCACTAGTTGTTACCAATGAGCAGTTCTTC.